This is a list of T cell receptor beta chains from one sample in a study of beta chain features in type 1 diabetes. Measured with immunoSEQ multiplex PCR; TCRdb has only the in-frame clones, and not every one. The table shows some 350,000 clones, with 8.5% to 10% occurring only once. The specimen was central memory CD4+ T cells from blood. These receptors came from a young man with type 1 diabetes. CDR3s include the opening cysteine and the closing phenylalanine or tryptophan. The D gene is left open where the match is weak. A clone size is listed for some rows: how often the clone was seen (once, few, many), or a class if it is expanded.

many	TRBD1	TRBV5-4	TRBJ1-4	CASSRAATGSEKLFF	TGTGCCAGCAGCAGAGCTGCGACAGGGAGTGAAAAACTGTTTTTT
-	-	TRBV28	TRBJ2-1	CASTTQDSGRYNEQFF	TGTGCCAGCACCACTCAGGACAGCGGGCGATACAATGAGCAGTTCTTC
-	-	TRBV6-1	TRBJ2-6	CASSEQGIVSGANVLTF	TGTGCCAGCAGTGAACAGGGAATTGTCTCTGGGGCCAACGTCCTGACTTTC
few	TRBD1	TRBV27	TRBJ1-1	CASSPWTGGTEAFF	TGTGCCAGCAGTCCATGGACAGGTGGGACTGAAGCTTTCTTT
few	-	TRBV7-2	TRBJ2-1	CASSTTARTDNEQFF	TGTGCCAGCAGCACCACTGCCCGGACAGACAATGAGCAGTTCTTC
-	-	TRBV27	TRBJ1-3	CASSLGPSSGNTIYF	TGTGCCAGCAGCTTGGGACCGTCCTCTGGAAACACCATATATTTT
few	-	TRBV4-3	TRBJ2-3	CASSQAVTDTQYF	TGCGCCAGCAGCCAAGCTGTCACAGATACGCAGTATTTT
-	-	TRBV12-5	TRBJ2-2	CASGPGLNTGELFF	TGTGCTAGTGGTCCGGGGTTGAACACCGGGGAGCTGTTTTTT
-	-	TRBV27	TRBJ1-4	CASSLAGDEEKLFF	TGTGCCAGCAGTTTAGCAGGGGACGAAGAAAAACTGTTTTTT
-	-	TRBV30	TRBJ1-1	CAWSGKVNTEAFF	TGTGCCTGGAGTGGAAAGGTGAACACTGAAGCTTTCTTT
-	TRBD1	TRBV18	TRBJ1-2	CASSPGQTNYGYTF	TGTGCCAGCTCACCGGGACAGACAAACTATGGCTACACCTTC
-	-	TRBV18	TRBJ2-1	CASSPPGRNEQFF	TGTGCCAGCTCACCCCCGGGACGGAATGAGCAGTTCTTC
few	TRBD1	TRBV7-2	TRBJ1-2	CASSLPTGDYGYTF	TGTGCCAGCAGCTTACCGACAGGGGACTATGGCTACACCTTC
few	-	TRBV28	TRBJ1-2	CASSPRDTRGYTF	TGTGCCAGCAGTCCACGGGACACGAGAGGCTACACCTTC
-	-	TRBV27	TRBJ2-3	CASSLSVGQGSDTQYF	TGTGCCAGCAGTTTATCAGTCGGGCAGGGGTCAGATACGCAGTATTTT
many	-	TRBV7-9	TRBJ2-3	CASSLGRQFLTDTQYF	TGTGCCAGCAGCTTAGGGCGACAGTTCCTCACAGATACGCAGTATTTT
many	-	TRBV2	TRBJ1-3	CASSEPRAGNTIYF	TGTGCCAGCAGTGAACCCAGGGCGGGTAACACCATATATTTT
few	-	TRBV6-5	TRBJ2-5	CASSYMFGTQETQYF	TGTGCCAGCAGTTACATGTTTGGGACCCAAGAGACCCAGTACTTC
-	-	TRBV6-1	TRBJ1-1	CASSASFGGNAYTEAFF	TGTGCCAGCAGTGCCAGCTTTGGGGGGAACGCCTACACTGAAGCTTTCTTT
-	-	TRBV5-1	TRBJ1-1	CASSGGSSNTEAFF	TGCGCCAGCAGCGGGGGGAGCTCGAACACTGAAGCTTTCTTT
few	TRBD2	TRBV11-3	TRBJ2-7	CASSRTSGGSSSYEQYF	TGTGCCAGCAGCCGGACTAGCGGGGGGTCGAGCTCCTACGAGCAGTACTTC
-	TRBD1	TRBV9	TRBJ2-3	CASSVALGQGMTDTQYF	TGTGCCAGCAGCGTAGCTTTAGGACAGGGTATGACAGATACGCAGTATTTT
few	TRBD1	TRBV10-3	TRBJ2-2	CAISEGNRGLANTGELFF	TGTGCCATCAGTGAGGGGAACAGGGGGCTAGCGAACACCGGGGAGCTGTTTTTT
once	TRBD1	TRBV2	TRBJ1-2	CASTGRQGSNGYTF	TGTGCCAGCACCGGGAGACAGGGCTCGAATGGCTACACCTTC
few	-	TRBV4-2	TRBJ2-7	CASSQDSGGREQYF	TGTGCCAGCAGCCAAGATTCCGGGGGCCGGGAGCAGTACTTC
few	-	TRBV2	TRBJ1-5	CASILDLNQPQHF	TGTGCCAGCATTCTGGACCTCAATCAGCCCCAGCATTTT
few	-	TRBV28	TRBJ2-7	CASAHRYEQCF	TGTGCCAGCGCCCATCGGTACGAGCAGTGCTTC
few	-	TRBV7-7	TRBJ2-7	CASSLGQGPTYEQYF	TGTGCTAGCAGCTTAGGGCAGGGACCTACCTACGAGCAGTACTTC
-	-	TRBV5-4	TRBJ2-7	CASSLDRAYEQYF	TGTGCCAGCAGCTTGGACAGGGCCTACGAGCAGTACTTC
-	-	TRBV6-6	TRBJ2-3	CASSAPSTDTQYF	TGTGCCAGCAGTGCTCCTAGCACAGATACGCAGTATTTT
-	-	TRBV9	TRBJ1-2	CASSQWEGDYGYTF	TGTGCCAGCAGCCAATGGGAGGGGGACTATGGCTACACCTTC
-	TRBD2	TRBV28	TRBJ2-1	CASRVTSGRVAHEQFF	TGTGCCAGCAGGGTGACTAGCGGGAGGGTGGCCCATGAGCAGTTCTTC
-	TRBD2	TRBV9	TRBJ2-1	CASNPIAGARNEQFF	TGTGCCAGCAACCCCATAGCGGGAGCGAGGAATGAGCAGTTCTTC
few	TRBD1	TRBV7-9	TRBJ1-6	CASSRSGDRGTNSPLHF	TGTGCCAGCAGCCGGTCGGGGGACAGGGGGACCAATTCACCCCTCCACTTT
-	-	TRBV5-4	TRBJ2-7	CASSPNSGDLEQYF	TGTGCCAGCAGCCCTAACTCGGGGGACCTGGAGCAGTACTTC
-	-	TRBV6-6	TRBJ2-7	CASSGRGYEQYF	TGTGCCAGCAGTGGCAGGGGCTACGAGCAGTACTTC
-	-	TRBV6-1	TRBJ1-4	CASRPFGDEKLFF	TGTGCCAGCAGGCCCTTCGGGGATGAAAAACTGTTTTTT
-	TRBD2	TRBV4-2	TRBJ2-3	CASSQMGIAGGEQYF	TGTGCCAGCAGCCAAATGGGGATAGCGGGAGGAGAGCAGTATTTT
-	TRBD2	TRBV10-3	TRBJ2-7	CATTGTSGSYEQYF	TGTGCCACTACGGGGACTAGCGGGAGTTACGAGCAGTACTTC
-	-	TRBV6-5	TRBJ2-7	CASSYVQGDEQYF	TGTGCCAGCAGTTACGTACAGGGAGACGAGCAGTACTTC
many	-	TRBV18	TRBJ2-7	CASSLASPSYEQYF	TGTGCCAGCTCACTAGCGAGTCCCTCTTACGAGCAGTACTTC